What follows are 16 T cell receptor beta chains derived from one specimen sequenced in a study of OX40 agonist ivuxolimab in advanced cancers. Sequencing used immunoSEQ multiplex PCR; TCRdb keeps in-frame clones, though not all of them. The sample contains roughly 75,000 clones, more than 85% of which appear only once. The material sequenced was CD4+ or CD8+ T cells sorted from blood, taken in a trial of the OX40 agonist ivuxolimab. The receptors were gathered from an adult with an advanced solid tumor such as melanoma, head and neck, liver or kidney cancer.

This chain joins TRBV7-3 and TRBJ2-2; TRBD2 matches at 9 bases. CDR1 and CDR2 from the germline V gene are SGHTA and FQGTGA. Germline trimming cut 5 bases from V and 2 bases from J; bases unmatched to any gene: 9. The CDR3 length is 17 residues. The CDR3 DNA is TGTGCCAGCAGCCCCTCTCCGACTAGCGGAAACACCGGGGAGCTGTTTTTT. Protein: CASSPSPTSGNTGELFF.

J is TRBJ1-1 and V is TRBV6-5, with D unclear. There are 11 residues in the CDR3. The germline V gene encodes CDR1 MNHEY and CDR2 SVGAGI. V shed 2 bases and J shed 11 bases, with 9 bases lying between them. This CDR3 is CASSYAGRAFF. Written as DNA, the CDR3 is TGTGCCAGCAGTTACGCGGGTCGGGCTTTCTTT.

The chain carries TRBV7-9 and TRBJ2-2; 8 bases map to TRBD2. CDR3 length: 15 residues. The junction had 4 bases not matched to a gene; V was cut back by 4 bases and J by 3 bases. Germline CDR1 and CDR2: SEHNR and FQNEAQ (reference sequence). The CDR3, as DNA: TGTGCCAGCAGCTCTAGCGGGTGGCACACCGGGGAGCTGTTTTTT. Translated, it gives CASSSSGWHTGELFF. Looking up the rest from reference TRBV7-9 and TRBJ2-2 gives the full variable domain: DTGVSQNPRHKITKRGQNVTFRCDPISEHNRLYWYRQTLGQGPEFLTYFQNEAQLEKSRLLSDRFSAERPKGSFSTLEIQRTEQGDSAMYLCASSSSGWHTGELFFGEGSRLTVL.

The chain is built from TRBV5-4 and TRBJ2-5; 7 bases agree with TRBD2. In germline, CDR1 is SGHNT, CDR2 YYREEE (reference sequence). The junction had 8 bases not matched to a gene; V was cut back by 2 bases and J by 4 bases. There are 15 residues in the CDR3. CDR3 region: CASSFKMGGSETQYF. The CDR3 coding sequence is TGTGCCAGCAGCTTCAAAATGGGGGGGTCAGAGACCCAGTACTTC.

The V and J genes are TRBV6-5 and TRBJ2-5, with 7 positions matching TRBD2. Germline CDR1 MNHEY, CDR2 SVGAGI. This CDR3 is built from 13 residues. Trimming at V came to 5 bases and at J to 5 bases, leaving 5 bases not matched to a gene. CDR3 residues: CASSVTSLETQYF. CDR3 in DNA: TGTGCCAGCAGTGTGACTAGCCTTGAGACCCAGTACTTC.

The genes are TRBV4-1 and TRBJ2-1, with 9 bases lining up with TRBD1. The CDR3 contains 15 residues. J lost 4 bases, V lost 4 bases, and 5 bases had no gene match. Germline V gives CDR1 MGHRA, CDR2 YSYEKL. CDR3 region: CASSRQGEGYNEQFF. The CDR3 nucleotides are TGCGCCAGCAGCCGACAGGGGGAGGGATACAATGAGCAGTTCTTC.

On this clone itself: The junction departs from germline at one end; a sequencing error may be responsible. This sequence joins TRBV19 and TRBJ2-3, with D perhaps matching TRBD2 (6 bases). The CDR3 has 14 residues. The germline gives CDR1 LNHDA, CDR2 SQIVND (reference sequence). The CDR3 sequence is CASTSGLRTDTQYF. The CDR3 nucleotides read TGTGCCAGTACCTCGGGACTCCGCACGGATACGCAGTATTTT.

The chain combines TRBV7-9 with TRBJ1-5, with D possibly being TRBD1 (5 bases). V lost 1 base and J lost 5, with 15 bases in between. This CDR3 has 16 residues. Germline V gives CDR1 SEHNR, CDR2 FQNEAQ (reference sequence). The CDR3 loop is CASSLVWGDGHQPQHF. CDR3 DNA: TGTGCCAGCAGCTTAGTATGGGGGGACGGCCATCAGCCCCAGCATTTT.

This chain joins TRBV7-9 and TRBJ1-2; no clear D gene. Deletions cut 5 bases from V and 8 bases from J, with 12 bases between. Germline lookup yields CDR1 SEHNR and CDR2 FQNEAQ (reference sequence). The CDR3 consists of 12 residues. CDR3 in amino acids: CASSLITWGYTF. The CDR3 bases are TGTGCCAGCAGCCTTATAACGTGGGGCTACACCTTC.

This rearrangement joins TRBV5-8 to TRBJ2-2; possible D gene TRBD2, 5 bases. CDR3 length: 15 residues. V lost 0 bases, J lost 5 bases, and 11 bases lay in between. Germline lookup yields CDR1 SGHTS and CDR2 YDEGEE. In DNA form, the CDR3 reads TGTGCCAGCAGCTTGGCTCGGGGTTTGACCGGGGAGCTGTTTTTT. Amino acids: CASSLARGLTGELFF.

This rearrangement joins TRBV10-3 to TRBJ2-1; D may be TRBD2 (5 bases). The germline gives CDR1 ENHRY, CDR2 SYGVKD. The CDR3 is made up of 10 amino acids. V lost 11 bases and J lost 5, with 7 bases in between. The CDR3 reads CASGNNEQFF. The DNA for the CDR3 is TGTGCCTCCGGGAACAATGAGCAGTTCTTC.

The CDR3 protein is CASSTRDRGNIQYF. The CDR3 region has the DNA TGTGCCAGCAGTACCCGGGACAGGGGGAACATTCAGTACTTC. The chain links TRBV27 to TRBJ2-4; 11 nucleotides agree with TRBD1. Losses at the gene ends were 5 bases for V and 7 bases for J; bases not matched to a gene: 4. Germline values: CDR1 MNHEY, CDR2 SMNVEV (reference sequence). This CDR3 is built from 14 residues.

This clone showed up just once. The J gene is TRBJ1-2, the V gene TRBV18; D possibly corresponds to TRBD1 (5 bases). Per the germline V gene, CDR1 is KGHSH and CDR2 is LQKENI. The CDR3 sequence is 14 residues long. Trimming took 0 bases from V and 4 from J, leaving 9 bases between them. The CDR3 loop is CASSPPTEFYGYTF. The DNA of the CDR3 is TGTGCCAGCTCACCACCGACAGAGTTCTATGGCTACACCTTC.

V is TRBV18 and J is TRBJ2-1; D is perhaps TRBD2 (6 bases). Deletions cut 3 bases from V and 4 bases from J, with 10 bases between. The CDR3 runs 14 residues. Germline CDR1 is KGHSH and CDR2 is LQKENI. As DNA, the CDR3 is TGTGCCAGCTCACCCCGACTAGAATACAATGAGCAGTTCTTC. Amino acid sequence: CASSPRLEYNEQFF.

DNA for the CDR3: TGTGCCAGCAGCCTACACGGGGAGCTGTTTTTT. This sequence encodes CASSLHGELFF. The J gene is TRBJ2-2, the V gene TRBV9, with D hard to call. This CDR3 contains 11 residues. Trimming took off 4 bases at V and 7 bases at J, with 5 bases between the two ends. CDR1 is SGDLS and CDR2 is YYNGEE in the germline V gene.

The chain employs TRBV7-3 and TRBJ2-5; D is tentatively TRBD1 or TRBD2 (5 bases each). The CDR3 has 15 residues. With 1 base removed from V and 4 bases from J, the gap between germline ends came to 13 bases. CDR1 and CDR2 (germline): SGHTA, FQGTGA. The CDR3 region is CASSLIGGVTETQYF. The CDR3 coding sequence is TGTGCCAGCAGCTTAATTGGGGGAGTGACAGAGACCCAGTACTTC.